These T cell receptor beta chains were read from a single sample in a study of blood T cell repertoires in COVID-19. Libraries were prepared by immunoSEQ multiplex PCR; TCRdb keeps only in-frame clonotypes and omits some of them. The sample has roughly 280,000 clones; 85% to 90% are singletons. Material for sequencing was peripheral blood. Receptor source: a woman between 55 and 75 years old with COVID-19, enrolled during active disease. Both conserved end residues are part of each CDR3. D genes are given only for firm matches. Size tells how often a clone was seen (once, few, many) or the class of an expanded clone, and some rows leave it out.

- TRBJ1-5 TRBD1 TRBV27 CASSPITGTGVLQPQHF TGTGCCAGCAGTCCAATAACCGGGACAGGGGTGCTTCAGCCCCAGCATTTT
- TRBJ2-1 TRBD2 TRBV28 CASGGRSSYNEQFF TGTGCCAGCGGCGGGAGAAGCTCCTACAATGAGCAGTTCTTC
once TRBJ2-1 - TRBV19 CASSETGSSYNEQFF TGTGCCAGTAGCGAAACCGGGAGCTCCTACAATGAGCAGTTCTTC
few TRBJ1-3 - TRBV5-1 CASSAGTPRNTIYF TGCGCCAGCAGCGCCGGGACACCTAGGAACACCATATATTTT
- TRBJ2-1 - TRBV5-1 CASSRGGGANEQFF TGCGCCAGCTCCCGGGGAGGTGGGGCCAATGAGCAGTTCTTC
once TRBJ2-3 - TRBV15 CATSRVYTDTQYF TGTGCCACCAGCAGAGTTTACACAGATACGCAGTATTTT
- TRBJ1-3 TRBD1 TRBV9 CASSAISGGNGNTIYF TGTGCCAGCAGCGCGATCTCAGGGGGGAATGGAAACACCATATATTTT
- TRBJ1-5 - TRBV29-1 CSASGGGNQPQHF TGCAGCGCCTCTGGGGGGGGGAATCAGCCCCAGCATTTT
- TRBJ2-1 TRBD2 TRBV5-1 CASSFGTRDNEQFF TGCGCCAGCAGCTTCGGGACTAGAGACAATGAGCAGTTCTTC
- TRBJ2-1 TRBD2 TRBV28 CASSPGGYNEQFF TGTGCCAGCAGTCCGGGGGGCTACAATGAGCAGTTCTTC
- TRBJ2-1 TRBD2 TRBV7-8 CASSRALGLAGFHEQFF TGTGCCAGCAGCCGTGCCCTGGGGCTAGCGGGTTTCCATGAGCAGTTCTTC
- TRBJ1-6 - TRBV19 CASSIRKAGSSPLHF TGTGCCAGTAGTATAAGGAAGGCCGGGAGTTCACCCCTCCACTTT
- TRBJ2-7 TRBD2 TRBV5-4 CASSPGLAGVAGTYEQYF TGTGCCAGCAGCCCGGGACTAGCGGGAGTTGCAGGGACCTACGAGCAGTACTTC
- TRBJ2-2 TRBD2 TRBV7-8 CASSLVWGGTGELFF TGTGCCAGCAGCTTAGTCTGGGGGGGCACCGGGGAGCTGTTTTTT
- TRBJ2-3 - TRBV9 CASSVVVGGVDTQYF TGTGCCAGCAGCGTAGTAGTAGGGGGTGTAGATACGCAGTATTTT
- TRBJ2-3 TRBD2 TRBV20-1 CSASGGQRETDTQYF TGCAGTGCTAGTGGCGGCCAGCGGGAGACAGATACGCAGTATTTT
- TRBJ2-2 TRBD2 TRBV6-2/TRBV6-3 CASSSLADQNTGELFF TGTGCCAGCAGTTCCCTAGCGGACCAAAACACCGGGGAGCTGTTTTTT
- TRBJ1-4 - TRBV28 CASSPPGATNEKLFF TGTGCCAGCAGCCCCCCGGGAGCAACTAATGAAAAACTGTTTTTT
- TRBJ2-3 - TRBV9 CASSGDSSDTQYF TGTGCCAGCAGCGGAGACTCTTCTGATACGCAGTATTTT
- TRBJ2-6 - TRBV28 CASGAQFSGANVLTF TGTGCCAGCGGGGCACAGTTCTCTGGGGCCAACGTCCTGACTTTC
- TRBJ2-3 - TRBV6-5 CASSYWQGHADTQYF TGTGCCAGCAGTTACTGGCAGGGTCACGCAGATACGCAGTATTTT
- TRBJ1-6 - TRBV5-6 CASSLAGNSPLHF TGTGCCAGCAGCTTGGCGGGGAATTCACCCCTCCACTTT
- TRBJ2-1 - TRBV11-2 CASSALAEQFF TGTGCCAGCAGTGCCCTAGCGGAGCAGTTCTTC
- TRBJ2-2 - TRBV7-9 CASSRLGQGTGELFF TGTGCCAGCAGCAGGCTGGGGCAGGGCACCGGGGAGCTGTTTTTT
- TRBJ1-3 - TRBV7-3 CASNEPGISGNTIYF TGTGCCAGCAATGAGCCAGGGATCTCTGGAAACACCATATATTTT
- TRBJ1-5 - TRBV27 CASSLTPRGSTQPQHF TGTGCCAGCAGTTTAACCCCCCGGGGGAGTACCCAGCCCCAGCATTTT
- TRBJ1-2 TRBD1 TRBV30 CAQTPGQGNYGYTF TGTGCTCAAACCCCGGGACAGGGAAACTATGGCTACACCTTC
- TRBJ2-3 - TRBV7-8 CASSSRQNTDTQYF TGTGCCAGCAGTTCCCGACAGAACACAGATACGCAGTATTTT
few TRBJ2-4 - TRBV7-2 CASSSRVGGTIQYF TGTGCCAGCAGCTCCAGGGTCGGAGGGACCATTCAGTACTTC
- TRBJ2-5 TRBD1 TRBV5-4 CASSLGSDRVETQYF TGTGCCAGCAGCTTGGGATCGGACAGGGTAGAGACCCAGTACTTC
- TRBJ1-2 TRBD1 TRBV11-2 CASSLAGTGEYYGYTF TGTGCCAGCAGCTTAGCCGGGACAGGGGAGTACTATGGCTACACCTTC
- TRBJ2-1 TRBD1 TRBV4-1 CASSHEGQTSYNEQFF TGCGCCAGCAGCCATGAGGGACAGACTTCCTACAATGAGCAGTTCTTC
- TRBJ2-1 TRBD2 TRBV9 CASSALAAQTSNEQFF TGTGCCAGCAGCGCCCTAGCGGCACAAACGTCCAATGAGCAGTTCTTC
- TRBJ2-1 TRBD2 TRBV28 CASSPPGLAGGEQFF TGTGCCAGCAGCCCACCGGGACTAGCGGGAGGTGAGCAGTTCTTC
- TRBJ2-1 TRBD1 TRBV3-1/TRBV3-2 CASSQDLGTAAYNEQFF TGTGCCAGCAGCCAAGATTTAGGGACAGCAGCCTACAATGAGCAGTTCTTC
- TRBJ2-2 - TRBV5-1 CASSSGIYTGELFF TGCGCCAGCAGCTCCGGGATCTACACCGGGGAGCTGTTTTTT
- TRBJ1-5 - TRBV20-1 CSASFQGNSNQPQHF TGCAGTGCTAGTTTCCAGGGTAATAGCAATCAGCCCCAGCATTTT
- TRBJ1-5 - TRBV3-1/TRBV3-2 CASSQGSGYSNQPQHF TGTGCCAGCAGCCAGGGTTCGGGATATAGCAATCAGCCCCAGCATTTT
few TRBJ1-2 - TRBV5-1 CASSLNGRDYGYTF TGCGCCAGCAGCTTGAACGGGAGAGATTATGGCTACACCTTC
- TRBJ1-2 - TRBV30 CAWSVGDNYGYTF TGTGCCTGGAGTGTCGGGGATAACTATGGCTACACCTTC
- TRBJ2-7 TRBD2 TRBV20-1 CSASARGEGRDYEQYF TGCAGTGCTAGTGCCCGGGGGGAGGGCCGGGACTACGAGCAGTACTTC
- TRBJ2-3 TRBD1 TRBV5-6 CASSLGSGTGVTDTQYF TGTGCCAGCAGCTTGGGTTCTGGGACAGGGGTCACAGATACGCAGTATTTT
- TRBJ1-2 - TRBV14 CASKFSWLRTYPGYGYTF TGTGCCAGCAAATTTAGTTGGCTCCGGACTTATCCGGGCTATGGCTACACCTTC
- TRBJ2-7 TRBD1 TRBV24-1 CATSDSDRAEQYF TGTGCCACCAGTGATTCCGACAGGGCCGAGCAGTACTTC
- TRBJ1-5 - TRBV5-1 CASSLGSANQPQHF TGCGCCAGCAGCTTGGGGTCAGCGAATCAGCCCCAGCATTTT
- TRBJ2-7 TRBD2 TRBV27 CASSLLRQNGLAGAEQYF TGTGCCAGCAGTTTATTGAGACAGAACGGACTAGCGGGAGCCGAGCAGTACTTC
- TRBJ1-5 - TRBV28 CASSLAGSNQPQHF TGTGCCAGCAGTTTAGCGGGCAGCAATCAGCCCCAGCATTTT
- TRBJ1-3 - TRBV27 CASSRRAALGGNTIYF TGTGCCAGCAGCCGGCGCGCGGCGCTGGGTGGAAACACCATATATTTT
- TRBJ2-2 TRBD1 TRBV7-8 CAILLGHRTGENTGELFF TGTGCCATCCTACTAGGACATCGGACAGGGGAAAACACCGGGGAGCTGTTTTTT
- TRBJ2-2 TRBD2 TRBV29-1 CTIEEIPLAGVAGELFF TGCACCATTGAAGAAATCCCCCTAGCGGGAGTTGCCGGGGAGCTGTTTTTT
- TRBJ2-1 TRBD2 TRBV5-1 CASSFTSGKTYNEQFF TGCGCCAGCAGCTTTACTAGCGGGAAGACCTACAATGAGCAGTTCTTC
- TRBJ1-1 - TRBV28 CASSLGLRGNTEAFF TGTGCCAGCAGTTTGGGTCTCAGGGGGAACACTGAAGCTTTCTTT
- TRBJ2-3 TRBD2 TRBV7-2 CASSFRSGGGTDTQYF TGTGCCAGCAGCTTCCGTAGCGGGGGTGGCACAGATACGCAGTATTTT
- TRBJ2-3 TRBD1 TRBV28 CASSLGRGRLLDTQYF TGTGCCAGCAGTTTGGGTAGGGGGCGCCTGTTGGATACGCAGTATTTT
- TRBJ1-2 TRBD1 TRBV5-6 CASSPDRGYGYTF TGTGCCAGCAGCCCCGACAGGGGCTATGGCTACACCTTC